Presented here are 14 T cell receptor beta chains from one specimen sequenced in a study of response to subunit inactivated influenza vaccine. In TCRdb, the RT-PCR reads were re-called with MiXCR into one record per CDR3 protein. Of fewer than 650,000 distinct CDR3 sequences listed, 13% are singletons. The sample was PBMCs from blood, taken more than 35 days after vaccination. The receptors shown here come from a man aged 45-60 years who received an inactivated influenza vaccine.

This clonotype occurred a few times. V and J are TRBV5-6 and TRBJ1-2, with TRBD1 identical over 9 bases. V gave up 2 bases and J gave up 3 bases; unmatched junction bases: 5. The CDR3 totals 15 residues. Germline V gene data show CDR1 as SGHDT and CDR2 as YYEEEE. The CDR3 loop is CASSFIRTGDYGYTF. In DNA form, the CDR3 reads TGTGCCAGCAGCTTTATACGGACAGGGGACTATGGCTACACCTTC.

This clonotype was seen many times. The chain has TRBV4-1 and TRBJ2-2, with D perhaps matching TRBD1 or TRBD2 (5 bases each). CDR1 and CDR2 from the germline V gene are MGHRA and YSYEKL. The CDR3 covers 15 residues. V was clipped by 2 bases and J by 1 base, with 8 bases between them. In DNA form, the CDR3 reads TGCGCCAGCAGCCAACAGAGGGGGAACACCGGGGAGCTGTTTTTT. Protein product: CASSQQRGNTGELFF.

The chain recombines TRBV7-9 with TRBJ1-1; TRBD1 agrees at 7 bases. The CDR3 runs to 15 residues. V lost 6 bases to trimming and J lost 0 bases; unmatched junction nucleotides: 7. The germline V gene encodes CDR1 SEHNR and CDR2 FQNEAQ (reference sequence). The CDR3 sequence: CASRGDSSLNTEAFF. The CDR3 nucleotides read TGTGCCAGCAGGGGGGACAGTAGTTTGAACACTGAAGCTTTCTTT.

This clonotype has more than one count but fewer than ten. Written as DNA, the CDR3 is TGCAGTGCTAGAGATCCGGGTAGCGGGAGGGGTTTAGACAATGAGCAGTTCTTC. It is translated as CSARDPGSGRGLDNEQFF. The chain joins TRBV20-1 to TRBJ2-1, with 11 bases fitting TRBD2. The CDR3 is 18 residues long. J gave up 5 bases and V 0 bases, and 12 bases lay outside the gene matches. Germline V gives CDR1 DFQATT, CDR2 SNEGSKA (reference sequence).

The sample holds many counts of this clonotype. The J gene is TRBJ2-1, the V gene TRBV5-1; 8 bases align to TRBD2. V gave up 5 bases and J gave up 0 bases; unmatched junction bases: 1. The CDR3 spans 14 residues. Germline values: CDR1 SGHRS, CDR2 YFSETQ. In DNA form, the CDR3 reads TGCGCCAGCAGAGGGACTAGCTCCTACAATGAGCAGTTCTTC. Translating it yields CASRGTSSYNEQFF.

This clonotype was picked up many times. The chain uses TRBV11-2 and TRBJ2-1; no definite D call. In germline, CDR1 is SGHAT, CDR2 FQNNGV. V dropped 4 bases and J dropped 0 bases, with 7 bases sitting between them. This CDR3 spans 14 amino acids. CDR3 protein: CASSSLSSYNEQFF. The CDR3 DNA reads TGTGCCAGCAGCTCACTTAGCTCCTACAATGAGCAGTTCTTC.

Only a few counts were recorded for this clonotype. The chain carries TRBV6-1 and TRBJ2-1, with TRBD1 matching over 8 bases. There are 15 residues in the CDR3. Trimming removed 0 bases from V and 4 bases from J; junction bases left unmatched: 2. CDR1 and CDR2 from the germline V gene are MNHNS and SASEGT. DNA of the CDR3: TGTGCCAGCAGTGAAGCGGGACAGGCTTACAATGAGCAGTTCTTC. Translation: CASSEAGQAYNEQFF.

The rearrangement links TRBV7-2 to TRBJ1-1, with 7 bases fitting TRBD1. Germline CDR1 reads SGHTA; CDR2 reads FQGNSA. This CDR3 comprises 16 residues. Germline trimming cut 3 bases from V and 6 bases from J; bases unmatched to any gene: 13. The CDR3 DNA follows: TGTGCCAGCAGCTTCTTGGCAGGGGGAGGTTCTGCTGAAGCTTTCTTT. It specifies CASSFLAGGGSAEAFF.

The sample holds many counts of this clonotype. CDR3 residues: CAISESPNEKLFF. The CDR3 DNA reads as TGTGCCATCAGTGAATCCCCTAATGAAAAACTGTTTTTT. The gene calls are TRBV10-3 and TRBJ1-4; no clear D. The CDR3 loop spans 13 amino acids. From germline, CDR1 is ENHRY and CDR2 SYGVKD. The germline V and J ends were trimmed by 3 bases and 3 bases, with 5 bases remaining between them.

The V and J genes are TRBV29-1 and TRBJ2-3; D is undetermined. V dropped 6 bases and J dropped 0 bases, with 13 bases sitting between them. Germline values: CDR1 SQVTM, CDR2 ANQGSEA. CDR3 length: 14 residues. CDR3 amino acids: CSVRNHPSTDTQYF. The CDR3 coding sequence is TGCAGCGTGCGGAATCATCCTAGCACAGATACGCAGTATTTT.

V gene TRBV7-8 combines with J gene TRBJ1-3; D is ambiguous. Looked up from germline, CDR1 is SGHVS and CDR2 is FQNEAQ. This CDR3 region has 15 residues. V dropped 3 bases and J dropped 0 bases, with 9 bases sitting between them. The CDR3 nucleotides read TGTGCCAGCAGCTTTGAGGGTTACTCTGGAAACACCATATATTTT. Protein sequence: CASSFEGYSGNTIYF.

This chain links TRBV12-3 or TRBV12-4 with TRBJ2-5; the D gene is possibly TRBD2 (5 bases). V lost 2 bases and J lost 5, with 9 bases in between. This CDR3 is built from 13 residues. The CDR3 here is CASSLFGMETQYF. As DNA, the CDR3 is TGTGCCAGCAGTTTATTCGGGATGGAGACCCAGTACTTC.

This clonotype was observed a handful of times. A much larger clone lies a single base off, so this may be a read error. V gene TRBV5-6 combines with J gene TRBJ2-7; 9 bases are a match to TRBD1. This CDR3 is built from 13 residues. The V gene's germline CDR1 is SGHDT and CDR2 YYEEEE. With 4 bases clipped from V and 5 bases from J, the junction kept 4 bases outside the gene matches. For the CDR3, the DNA is TGTGCCAGCAGCCAGGGACAGGGCAACGAGCAGTACTTC. Translated: CASSQGQGNEQYF.

The chain recombines TRBV5-1 with TRBJ2-2; maybe TRBD2 (5 bases). The CDR3 length is 15 residues. Germline-derived CDR1 and CDR2 are SGHRS and YFSETQ. With 1 base removed from V and 4 bases from J, the gap between germline ends came to 11 bases. The CDR3 DNA sequence: TGCGCCAGCAGCTTGTCCGGGGTGTCCACCGGGGAGCTGTTTTTT. Translated, it gives CASSLSGVSTGELFF.